One sample yielded the 20 T cell receptor beta chains listed below, sequenced in a study of T-cell memory formation after mild COVID-19 (dated by TCRdb to the early 2020s). Library preparation used 5' RACE. Sequencer: Illumina NovaSeq 6000. TCRdb reprocessed the public reads (quality trimming at Q25 with fastp, clone calling with MiXCR) and kept in-frame beta chains. Each CDR3 protein appears once, grouped with its most common genes and DNA. The sample table records more than 150,000 distinct CDR3 sequences; around a tenth of these occur just once. The ten largest clones add up to 3.5% to 4.5% of the sample. Material for sequencing was PBMCs or a T cell subset sorted from them (not recorded which). Receptor source: a man younger than 30 who had mild COVID-19 (a few samples of this study predate the infection). The sample titles of this study are shuffled in the database, so cell type and time point are left out; the donor was told from shared clones.

The rearrangement joins TRBV6-6 to TRBJ2-1; 14 positions match TRBD2. CDR1 and CDR2 from the germline V gene are MNHNY and SVGAGI (reference sequence). The junction had 0 bases not matched to a gene; V was cut back by 8 bases and J by 6 bases. The CDR3 extends over 13 amino acids. The CDR3 reads CASGLAGGNEQFF. The CDR3 DNA is TGTGCCAGCGGACTAGCGGGGGGCAATGAGCAGTTCTTC.

The sample holds a few counts of this clonotype. This chain links TRBV3-1 with TRBJ2-2; D not resolved. CDR1 LGHDT and CDR2 YNNKEL come from the germline V gene (reference sequence). V was clipped by 1 base and J by 3 bases, with 6 bases between them. The CDR3 totals 14 residues. The CDR3 region is CASSQGYDTGELFF. Written as DNA, the CDR3 is TGTGCCAGCAGCCAAGGTTATGACACCGGGGAGCTGTTTTTT.

V gene TRBV7-9 combines with J gene TRBJ2-6; D possibly corresponds to TRBD2 (6 bases). V was shortened by 5 bases and J by 2 bases, with 16 bases between the two germline ends. Germline V gene sequence: CDR1 SEHNR, CDR2 FQNEAQ (reference sequence). The CDR3 runs 17 residues. This chain's CDR3 is CASSPPWRAAGANVLTF. The CDR3 DNA follows: TGTGCCAGCAGCCCTCCGTGGAGGGCGGCTGGGGCCAACGTCCTGACTTTC.

The chain has TRBV7-2 and TRBJ2-3; D perhaps matches TRBD1 (5 bases). V lost 7 bases to trimming and J lost 5 bases, with 16 bases between them. CDR1 is SGHTA, CDR2 FQGNSA, per germline. This CDR3 has 14 amino acids. The CDR3 spells CASTLGQGEDTQYF. The CDR3 DNA follows: TGTGCCAGCACCTTGGGGCAGGGTGAAGATACGCAGTATTTT.

This clonotype came up once. The chain carries TRBV11-1 and TRBJ2-3, with D maybe TRBD2 (6 bases). There are 13 residues in the CDR3. Trimming removed 7 bases from V and 3 bases from J, with 11 bases in between. Germline CDR1 SGHAT, CDR2 FQDESV (reference sequence). In DNA form, the CDR3 reads TGTGCCAGCAACATGGGGGGAACAGATACGCAGTATTTT. This codes for CASNMGGTDTQYF.

This clonotype occurred many times. The J gene is TRBJ2-3, the V gene TRBV6-5; 10 nucleotides line up with TRBD1. Germline lookup yields CDR1 MNHEY and CDR2 SVGAGI. J lost 1 base, V lost 8 bases, and 6 bases had no gene match. The CDR3 runs 15 residues. The CDR3 protein is CASRDRGLRTDTQYF. In DNA, the CDR3 is TGTGCCAGCCGCGACAGGGGGCTTCGCACAGATACGCAGTATTTT.

The V gene is TRBV23-1, the J gene TRBJ2-1; D is perhaps TRBD1 or TRBD2 (5 bases each). TRBV23-1 has ORF status, its function being uncertain. This CDR3 has 16 amino acids. V was trimmed by 4 bases and J by 4 bases, leaving 17 bases between them. CDR3 bases: TGCGCCAGCAGTCCCCGGGCATTCGAGGGGTACAATGAGCAGTTCTTC. Translating gives CASSPRAFEGYNEQFF.

V gene TRBV11-2 combines with J gene TRBJ1-1; 7 bases fit TRBD1. Germline values: CDR1 SGHAT, CDR2 FQNNGV. V was pared by 4 bases and J by 5 bases, with 10 bases of the junction left unmatched. The CDR3 covers 15 residues. CDR3 loop: CASSYIYRGLTEAFF. As DNA, the CDR3 is TGTGCCAGCAGCTATATATACAGGGGATTGACTGAAGCTTTCTTT. Looking up the rest from reference TRBV11-2 and TRBJ1-1 gives the full variable domain: EAGVAQSPRYKIIEKRQSVAFWCNPISGHATLYWYQQILGQGPKLLIQFQNNGVVDDSQLPKDRFSAERLKGVDSTLKIQPAKLEDSAVYLCASSYIYRGLTEAFFGQGTRLTVV.

In this sample, this clonotype turned up a few times. The chain links TRBV4-3 to TRBJ2-1; no reliable D call. The CDR3 length is 14 residues. V was trimmed by 2 bases and J by 2 bases, leaving 7 bases between them. From germline, CDR1 is LGHNA and CDR2 YSLEER. The CDR3 region has the DNA TGCGCCAGCAGCCAAAGGTGGGCCTACAATGAGCAGTTCTTC. It encodes CASSQRWAYNEQFF.

In this sample, this clonotype turned up a few times. The J gene is TRBJ1-4, the V gene TRBV5-1, with no clear D. V was trimmed by 0 bases and J by 3 bases, leaving 9 bases between them. CDR1 and CDR2 from the germline V gene are SGHRS and YFSETQ. This CDR3 has 15 residues. CDR3 nucleotides: TGCGCCAGCAGCTTGGGGGTGGCTGCTAATGAAAAACTGTTTTTT. Translation: CASSLGVAANEKLFF.

Sample share makes this clonotype medium-sized. The J gene is TRBJ2-1, the V gene TRBV7-2; 8 nucleotides line up with TRBD2. Trimming at V came to 6 bases and at J to 3 bases, leaving 10 bases not matched to a gene. The CDR3 covers 16 residues. Germline-derived CDR1 and CDR2 are SGHTA and FQGNSA. The CDR3 loop is CASRPLSGGGYNEQFF. CDR3 coding DNA: TGTGCCAGCAGACCCCTCAGCGGGGGCGGCTACAATGAGCAGTTCTTC.

This clonotype was found a few times. The chain's CDR3 is CATSVSGGTGEAFF. The CDR3 coding sequence is TGTGCCACCAGTGTGTCAGGGGGCACGGGTGAAGCTTTCTTT. This sequence joins TRBV24-1 and TRBJ1-1; TRBD1 matches 8 bases. Germline trimming cut 5 bases from V and 7 bases from J; bases unmatched to any gene: 8. Germline V gene data show CDR1 as KGHDR and CDR2 as SFDVKD. CDR3 size: 14 residues.

The chain carries TRBV20-1 and TRBJ1-4; no clear D. The ends were cut back, 2 bases at V and 6 bases at J, with 10 bases in the middle. Germline assignment: CDR1 DFQATT and CDR2 SNEGSKA (reference sequence). The CDR3 runs 13 residues. The CDR3 DNA reads TGCAGTGCTAGACGGGCGGTCCATGAAAAACTGTTTTTT. It encodes CSARRAVHEKLFF.

Ten or more counts support this clonotype. J is TRBJ2-5 and V is TRBV5-5, with 8 bases fitting TRBD2. The CDR3 runs 14 residues. Trimming at V came to 5 bases and at J to 4 bases, leaving 7 bases not matched to a gene. Germline lookup yields CDR1 SGHKS and CDR2 YYEKEE (reference sequence). The CDR3: CASRFPGTRETQYF. DNA for the CDR3: TGTGCCAGCAGGTTCCCCGGGACTAGAGAGACCCAGTACTTC.

CDR3 protein: CASSSTGPTDTQYF. The DNA of the CDR3 is TGTGCCAGCAGCTCGACGGGGCCCACAGATACGCAGTATTTT. The V call is TRBV7-3, the J call TRBJ2-3; D assignment may be TRBD1 or TRBD2 (5 bases each). V lost 4 bases and J lost 2, with 10 bases in between. The CDR3 spans 14 residues. Germline CDR1 SGHTA, CDR2 FQGTGA.

This clonotype came up many times. This chain links TRBV5-1 with TRBJ1-1; no clear D gene. V was cut by 6 bases and J by 4 bases, with 10 bases left in between. The CDR3 has 12 residues. Germline V gene data show CDR1 as SGHRS and CDR2 as YFSETQ. The CDR3 nucleotides are TGCGCCAGCATGCGGGAGGGCACTGAAGCTTTCTTT. This codes for CASMREGTEAFF.

This clonotype was seen a few times. The chain couples TRBV3-1 to TRBJ2-3, with 8 bases matching TRBD2. The CDR3 is made up of 16 amino acids. Losses at the gene ends were 1 base for V and 4 bases for J; bases not matched to a gene: 7. The germline V gene has CDR1 LGHDT and CDR2 YNNKEL (reference sequence). CDR3 DNA: TGTGCCAGCAGCCAAGGCACGGGGGGGCACGCAGATACGCAGTATTTT. Its protein is CASSQGTGGHADTQYF.

This clonotype occurred many times. This CDR3 is CASSPGGAANEQFF. The CDR3 nucleotides read TGTGCCAGCAGCCCCGGGGGGGCCGCGAATGAGCAGTTCTTC. The J gene is TRBJ2-1, the V gene TRBV5-5; 8 bases line up with TRBD2. Trimming at V came to 4 bases and at J to 7 bases, leaving 7 bases not matched to a gene. There are 14 residues in the CDR3. The germline gives CDR1 SGHKS, CDR2 YYEKEE (reference sequence).

The chain employs TRBV18 and TRBJ1-4; a weak D match, TRBD1 (5 bases). Trimming removed 6 bases at V and 6 bases at J, with 17 bases between. This CDR3 region has 15 residues. Germline V gene sequence: CDR1 KGHSH, CDR2 LQKENI. CDR3 nucleotide sequence: TGTGCCAGCTCGGCCTCGGGGGTCCGATATGAAAAACTGTTTTTT. Amino acids: CASSASGVRYEKLFF. Based on the CDR3 plus reference TRBV18 and TRBJ1-4, the full variable domain is NAGVMQNPRHLVRRRGQEARLRCSPMKGHSHVYWYRQLPEEGLKFMVYLQKENIIDESGMPKERFSAEFPKEGPSILRIQQVVRGDSAAYFCASSASGVRYEKLFFGSGTQLSVL.

This clonotype was recorded a few times. The rearrangement joins TRBV6-5 to TRBJ1-1; D gene ambiguous. There are 11 residues in the CDR3. Trimming shortened V by 7 bases and J by 6 bases, and 9 bases separated the two germline ends. In germline, CDR1 is MNHEY, CDR2 SVGAGI. The CDR3 region is CASNRGSEAFF. For the CDR3, the DNA is TGTGCCAGCAACCGGGGTTCTGAAGCTTTCTTT.